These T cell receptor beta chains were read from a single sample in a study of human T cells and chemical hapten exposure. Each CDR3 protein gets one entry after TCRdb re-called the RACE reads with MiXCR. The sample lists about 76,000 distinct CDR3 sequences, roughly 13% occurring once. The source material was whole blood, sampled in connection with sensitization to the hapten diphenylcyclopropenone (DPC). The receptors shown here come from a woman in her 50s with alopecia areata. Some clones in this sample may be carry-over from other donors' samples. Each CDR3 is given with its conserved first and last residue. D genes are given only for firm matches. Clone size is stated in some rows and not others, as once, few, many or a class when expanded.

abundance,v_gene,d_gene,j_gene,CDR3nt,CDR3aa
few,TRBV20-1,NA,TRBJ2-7,TGCAGTGCTAGGGTTCCAGGGAGCTCCTACGAGCAGTACTTC,CSARVPGSSYEQYF
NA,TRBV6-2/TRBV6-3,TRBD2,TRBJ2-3,TGTGCCAGCAGTTCGCCCCTAGGACTAGCGGGGAACACAGATACGCAGTATTTT,CASSSPLGLAGNTDTQYF
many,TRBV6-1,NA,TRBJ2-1,TGTGCCAGCAACAGACCGGGACCCCGAGTACCCGAGCAGTTCTTC,CASNRPGPRVPEQFF
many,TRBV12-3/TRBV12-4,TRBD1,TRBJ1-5,TGTGCCAGCAGTTCACCGACAGGGGGAAGCAATCAGCCCCAGCATTTT,CASSSPTGGSNQPQHF
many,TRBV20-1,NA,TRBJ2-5,TGCAGTGCTAGTCTGGGACTCGGTGAGACCCAGTACTTC,CSASLGLGETQYF
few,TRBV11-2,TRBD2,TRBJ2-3,TGTGCCAGCAGCTTCTCAGCGGGAGCTTCGGATACGCAGTATTTT,CASSFSAGASDTQYF
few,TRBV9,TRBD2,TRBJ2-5,TGTGCCAGCAGCGTAGCTGCGGGAGAGGGGGAGACCCAGTACTTC,CASSVAAGEGETQYF
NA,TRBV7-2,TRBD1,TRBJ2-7,TGTGCCAGCAGCTTAAACAGGGGGAACTACGAGCAGTACTTC,CASSLNRGNYEQYF
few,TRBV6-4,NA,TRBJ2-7,TGTGCCAGCAGTGAGCACCCCTCCTACGAGCAGTACTTC,CASSEHPSYEQYF
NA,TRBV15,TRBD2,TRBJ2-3,TGTGCCACCAGCTTGGGACTAGCGGGAGAAGTAGAAGATACGCAGTATTTT,CATSLGLAGEVEDTQYF
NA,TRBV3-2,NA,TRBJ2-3,TGTGCCAGCAGCCAAGCGGGGACAGTCGGGGCAGATACGCAGTATTTT,CASSQAGTVGADTQYF
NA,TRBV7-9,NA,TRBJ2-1,TGTGCCAGCAGCCCCCCGGGTCGCGGCAATGAGCAGTTCTTC,CASSPPGRGNEQFF
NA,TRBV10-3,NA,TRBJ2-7,TGTGCCATCAGTGATGGGGGGTCCACTCTTTACGAGCAGTACTTC,CAISDGGSTLYEQYF
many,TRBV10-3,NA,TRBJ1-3,TGTGCCATCACCGGAAACTCTGGAAACACCATATATTTT,CAITGNSGNTIYF
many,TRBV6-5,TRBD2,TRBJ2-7,TGTGCCAGCAGTTACTTCGACCCGATTGGAGGACTAGCGGGAGTAACTTGGTCCGGGCAGTACTTC,CASSYFDPIGGLAGVTWSGQYF
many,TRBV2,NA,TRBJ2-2,TGTGCCAGCACAATGACACCCAGTTACACCGGGGAGCTGTTTTTT,CASTMTPSYTGELFF
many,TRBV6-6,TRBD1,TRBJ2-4,TGTGCCAGCAGGAACGGACAGGGGATAAACATTCAGTACTTC,CASRNGQGINIQYF
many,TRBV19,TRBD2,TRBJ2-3,TGTGCCAGTAGTGCCTCTAGCGGGAGAACAACAGATACGCAGTATTTT,CASSASSGRTTDTQYF
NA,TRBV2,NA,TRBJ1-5,TGTGCCAGCAGTCGGGGCAGGGAAAACCAGCCCCAGCATTTT,CASSRGRENQPQHF
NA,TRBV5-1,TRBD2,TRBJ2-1,TGCGCCAGCAGCTTGGCCGGGCTAGCGGGGGTCAATGAGCAGTTCTTC,CASSLAGLAGVNEQFF
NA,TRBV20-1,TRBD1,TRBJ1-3,TGCAGTGCTAGAGACCGACAGGGGAGAAACACCATATATTTT,CSARDRQGRNTIYF
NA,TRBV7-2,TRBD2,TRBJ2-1,TGTGCCAGCAGCTTAGAAGCGGGGCACTACAATGAGCAGTTCTTC,CASSLEAGHYNEQFF
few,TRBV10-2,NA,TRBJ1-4,TGCGCCAGCAGTGATGGGTGGGGGTCTCGTGAAAAACTGTTTTTT,CASSDGWGSREKLFF
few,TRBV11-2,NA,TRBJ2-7,TGTGCCAGCAGCCCCTCGTGGGCCTACGAGCAGTACTTC,CASSPSWAYEQYF